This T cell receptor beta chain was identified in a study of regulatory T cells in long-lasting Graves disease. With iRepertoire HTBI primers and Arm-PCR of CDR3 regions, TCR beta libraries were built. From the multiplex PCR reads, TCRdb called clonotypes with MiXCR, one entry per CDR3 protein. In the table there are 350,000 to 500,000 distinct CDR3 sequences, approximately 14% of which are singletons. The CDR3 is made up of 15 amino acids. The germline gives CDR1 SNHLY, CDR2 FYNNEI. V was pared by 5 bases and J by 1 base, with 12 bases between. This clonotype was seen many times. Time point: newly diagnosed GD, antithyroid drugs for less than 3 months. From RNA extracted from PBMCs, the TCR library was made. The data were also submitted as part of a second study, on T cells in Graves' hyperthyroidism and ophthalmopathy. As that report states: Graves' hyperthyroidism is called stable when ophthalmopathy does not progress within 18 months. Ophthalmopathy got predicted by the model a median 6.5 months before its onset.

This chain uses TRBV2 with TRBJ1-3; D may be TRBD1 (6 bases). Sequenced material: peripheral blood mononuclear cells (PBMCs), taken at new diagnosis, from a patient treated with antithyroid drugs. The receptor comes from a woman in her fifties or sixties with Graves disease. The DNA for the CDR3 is TGTGCCAGCAGTACCCAGGGGTTGTCTGGAAACACCATATATTTT. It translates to CASSTQGLSGNTIYF. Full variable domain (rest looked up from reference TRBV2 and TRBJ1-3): EPEVTQTPSHQVTQMGQEVILRCVPISNHLYFYWYRQILGQKVEFLVSFYNNEISEKSEIFDDQFSVERPDGSNFTLKIRSTKLEDSAMYFCASSTQGLSGNTIYFGEGSWLTVV.